These 12 T cell receptor beta chains were sequenced from one sample in a study of cytomegalovirus exposure and HLA in healthy donors. The PCR had 60 Vbeta and 13 Jbeta primers. Method: immunoSEQ multiplex PCR; TCRdb's copy keeps in-frame clones and lacks some. The sample holds some 47,000 clones. The sample comprised PBMCs. These TCRs come from a woman in her forties in good health and CMV-seronegative.

The V and J genes are TRBV6-6 and TRBJ2-2; 8 positions match TRBD2. Losses at the gene ends were 10 bases for V and 0 bases for J; bases not matched to a gene: 7. Per the germline V gene, CDR1 is MNHNY and CDR2 is SVGAGI (reference sequence). CDR3 length: 15 amino acids. In nucleotides, the CDR3 is TGTGCCACCTCCCGGGGGGGCCCGAACACCGGGGAGCTGTTTTTT. It encodes CATSRGGPNTGELFF.

V gene TRBV5-1 combines with J gene TRBJ1-6; 10 bases agree with TRBD1. The CDR3 runs to 15 residues. V gave up 4 bases and J gave up 6 bases; unmatched junction bases: 4. Germline-derived CDR1 and CDR2 are SGHRS and YFSETQ. The CDR3 spells CASSDGTGVNSPLHF. Here the CDR3 DNA reads TGCGCCAGCAGCGATGGGACAGGGGTTAATTCACCCCTCCACTTT.

The J gene is TRBJ2-3, the V gene TRBV4-2, with 9 bases identical to TRBD1. The length of the CDR3 is 17 residues. CDR1 is LGHNA and CDR2 is YNFKEQ in the germline V gene. J lost 0 bases, V lost 2 bases, and 6 bases had no gene match. DNA of the CDR3: TGTGCCAGCAGCCAAATCGGGACAGGGAATAGCACAGATACGCAGTATTTT. It specifies CASSQIGTGNSTDTQYF.

This chain uses TRBV2 with TRBJ2-7, with D possibly matching TRBD1 (6 bases). Between the trimmed V and J ends, which lost 7 bases and 4 bases, there was a span of 26 bases. CDR3 length equals 17 residues. Per the germline V gene, CDR1 is SNHLY and CDR2 is FYNNEI. The CDR3 loop reads CASTPTSLQGSGYEQYF. Here the CDR3 DNA reads TGTGCCAGCACCCCTACCTCACTACAGGGATCCGGATACGAGCAGTACTTC.

The rearrangement uses TRBV7-2 and TRBJ2-2; 10 nucleotides match TRBD2. This CDR3 region has 19 residues. CDR1 and CDR2 (germline): SGHTA, FQGNSA. The junction had 12 bases not matched to a gene; V was cut back by 5 bases and J by 0 bases. For the CDR3, the DNA is TGTGCCAGCAGCGAACTAGCGGGGTGGGGAATCGCGAACACCGGGGAGCTGTTTTTT. Amino acids: CASSELAGWGIANTGELFF.

The V and J genes are TRBV7-6 and TRBJ2-3; TRBD2 is a possible D gene (6 bases). This CDR3 is built from 14 residues. Germline V CDR1 and CDR2: SGHVS, FNYEAQ. Trimming pared 3 bases from V and 2 bases from J, leaving 9 bases between. The CDR3 is CASSFSGYTDTQYF. Here the CDR3 DNA reads TGTGCCAGCAGCTTTAGCGGATACACAGATACGCAGTATTTT.

This sequence joins TRBV6-5 and TRBJ1-2; possible D gene TRBD1, 6 bases. The germline CDR1 and CDR2 sequences are MNHEY and SVGAGI. The CDR3 totals 15 residues. V was trimmed by 6 bases and J by 4 bases, leaving 18 bases between them. DNA of the CDR3: TGTGCCAGCAGGGTTGCAGGCGGGGGCGCCTATGGCTACACCTTC. Translated, it gives CASRVAGGGAYGYTF.

J is TRBJ2-2 and V is TRBV6-4; TRBD2 aligns across 9 bases. J was trimmed by 3 bases and V by 0 bases; bases with no gene match: 2. The germline V gene encodes CDR1 MRHNA and CDR2 SNTAGT. The CDR3 is 16 amino acids. In nucleotides, the CDR3 is TGTGCCAGCAGTGACTCGGCGGGAGGGGACACCGGGGAGCTGTTTTTT. Translating it yields CASSDSAGGDTGELFF.

The chain is built from TRBV5-6 and TRBJ1-6, with 10 bases aligning to TRBD1. V gave up 4 bases and J gave up 4 bases; unmatched junction bases: 2. The CDR3 totals 15 residues. CDR1 is SGHDT, CDR2 YYEEEE, per germline. This chain's CDR3 is CASSGTGAYNSPLHF. The CDR3 DNA follows: TGTGCCAGCAGCGGGACAGGGGCATATAATTCACCCCTCCACTTT. Complete variable domain (other parts from reference TRBV5-6 and TRBJ1-6): DAGVTQSPTHLIKTRGQQVTLRCSPKSGHDTVSWYQQALGQGPQFIFQYYEEEERQRGNFPDRFSGHQFPNYSSELNVNALLLGDSALYLCASSGTGAYNSPLHFGNGTRLTVT.

J is TRBJ1-5 and V is TRBV9; D unclear. CDR3 length equals 15 residues. V was cut by 2 bases and J by 6 bases, with 15 bases left in between. Germline V gene sequence: CDR1 SGDLS, CDR2 YYNGEE. The CDR3 DNA follows: TGTGCCAGCAGCGTTGCCCCAGACGGAGGTCAGCCCCAGCATTTT. Translated: CASSVAPDGGQPQHF.

The chain links TRBV7-9 to TRBJ2-2; D may be TRBD2 (5 bases). CDR3 length equals 14 residues. In germline, CDR1 is SEHNR, CDR2 FQNEAQ (reference sequence). V was cut by 5 bases and J by 1 base, with 8 bases left in between. The CDR3 sequence is CASSRGGNTGELFF. The CDR3 nucleotides read TGTGCCAGCAGCCGAGGAGGGAACACCGGGGAGCTGTTTTTT.

This chain uses TRBV19 with TRBJ1-2; 9 bases are a match to TRBD1. V shed 5 bases, J shed 8 bases, and the junction held 6 bases outside the gene matches. Germline-derived CDR1 and CDR2 are LNHDA and SQIVND (reference sequence). This CDR3 spans 13 amino acids. CDR3 coding DNA: TGTGCCAGTAGTTCACAGGGGGCCGGAGGCTACACCTTC. It specifies CASSSQGAGGYTF.